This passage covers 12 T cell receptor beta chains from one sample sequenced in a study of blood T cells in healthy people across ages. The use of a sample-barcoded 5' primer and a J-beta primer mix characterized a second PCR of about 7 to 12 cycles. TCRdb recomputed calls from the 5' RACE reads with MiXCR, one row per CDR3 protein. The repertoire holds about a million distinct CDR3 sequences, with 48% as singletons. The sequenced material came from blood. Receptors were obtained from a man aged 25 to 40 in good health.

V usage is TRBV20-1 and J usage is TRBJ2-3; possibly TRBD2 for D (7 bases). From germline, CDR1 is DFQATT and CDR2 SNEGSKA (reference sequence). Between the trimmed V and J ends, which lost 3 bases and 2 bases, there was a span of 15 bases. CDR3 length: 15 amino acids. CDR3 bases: TGCAGTGCTAGCCCCACGGGGGGCTACACAGATACGCAGTATTTT. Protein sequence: CSASPTGGYTDTQYF.

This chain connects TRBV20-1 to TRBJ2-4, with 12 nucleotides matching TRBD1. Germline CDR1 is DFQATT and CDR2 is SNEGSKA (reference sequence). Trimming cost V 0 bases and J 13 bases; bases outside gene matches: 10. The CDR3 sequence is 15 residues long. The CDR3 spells CSAREAGDRGLEQYF. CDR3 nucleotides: TGCAGTGCTAGAGAGGCAGGGGACAGGGGGCTTGAGCAGTACTTC.

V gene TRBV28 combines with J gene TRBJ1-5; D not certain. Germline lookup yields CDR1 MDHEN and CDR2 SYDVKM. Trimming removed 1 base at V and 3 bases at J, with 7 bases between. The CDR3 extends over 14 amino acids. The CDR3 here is CASSLLQYNQPQHF. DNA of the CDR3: TGTGCCAGCAGTTTATTACAGTACAATCAGCCCCAGCATTTT.

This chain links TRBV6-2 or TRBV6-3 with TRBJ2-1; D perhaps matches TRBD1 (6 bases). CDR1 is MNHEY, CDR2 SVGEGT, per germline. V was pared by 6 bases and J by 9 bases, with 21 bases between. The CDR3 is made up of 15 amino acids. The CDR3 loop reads CASSRLPGAFSEQFF. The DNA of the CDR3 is TGTGCCAGCAGCCGCTTGCCAGGGGCTTTTAGTGAGCAGTTCTTC.

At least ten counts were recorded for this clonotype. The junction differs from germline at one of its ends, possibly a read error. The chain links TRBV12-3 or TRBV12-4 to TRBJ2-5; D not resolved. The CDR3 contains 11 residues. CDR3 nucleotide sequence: TGTGCCAGCAGCTTAGCAGAGACCCAGTACTTC. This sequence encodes CASSLAETQYF.

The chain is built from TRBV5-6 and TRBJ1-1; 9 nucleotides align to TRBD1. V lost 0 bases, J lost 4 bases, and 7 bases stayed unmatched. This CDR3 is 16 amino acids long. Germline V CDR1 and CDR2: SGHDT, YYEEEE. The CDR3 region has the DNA TGTGCCAGCAGCTTGGCCGGGACAGGGCGTCGCACTGAAGCTTTCTTT. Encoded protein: CASSLAGTGRRTEAFF. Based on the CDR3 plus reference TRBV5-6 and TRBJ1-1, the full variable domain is DAGVTQSPTHLIKTRGQQVTLRCSPKSGHDTVSWYQQALGQGPQFIFQYYEEEERQRGNFPDRFSGHQFPNYSSELNVNALLLGDSALYLCASSLAGTGRRTEAFFGQGTRLTVV.

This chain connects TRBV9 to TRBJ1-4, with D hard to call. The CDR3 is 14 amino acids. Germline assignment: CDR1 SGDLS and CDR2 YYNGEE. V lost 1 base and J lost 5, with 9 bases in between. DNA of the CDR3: TGTGCCAGCAGCGTACCGGGTGGAAATGAAAAACTGTTTTTT. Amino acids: CASSVPGGNEKLFF.

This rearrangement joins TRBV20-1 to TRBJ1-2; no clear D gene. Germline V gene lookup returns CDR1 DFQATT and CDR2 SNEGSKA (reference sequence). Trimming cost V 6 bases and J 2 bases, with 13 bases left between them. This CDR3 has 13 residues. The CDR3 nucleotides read TGCAGTGCCGAGGAACAGATAAACTATGGCTACACCTTC. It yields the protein CSAEEQINYGYTF.

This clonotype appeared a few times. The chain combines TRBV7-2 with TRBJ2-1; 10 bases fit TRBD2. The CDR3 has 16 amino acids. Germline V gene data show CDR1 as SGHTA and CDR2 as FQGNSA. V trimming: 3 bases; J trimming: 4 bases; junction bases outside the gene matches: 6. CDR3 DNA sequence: TGTGCCAGCAGCTTCTCCGGGACTAGCGAGTACAATGAGCAGTTCTTC. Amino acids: CASSFSGTSEYNEQFF. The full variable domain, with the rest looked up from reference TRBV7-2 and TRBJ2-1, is GAGVSQSPSNKVTEKGKDVELRCDPISGHTALYWYRQSLGQGLEFLIYFQGNSAPDKSGLPSDRFSAERTGGSVSTLTIQRTQQEDSAVYLCASSFSGTSEYNEQFFGPGTRLTVL.

The CDR3 DNA reads TGCAGTGTCCCGGGACAGGGGGCGAATGGCTACACCTTC. Translated, it gives CSVPGQGANGYTF. The rearrangement joins TRBV20-1 to TRBJ1-2, with 12 bases fitting TRBD1. CDR3 length: 13 amino acids. Germline V gene sequence: CDR1 DFQATT, CDR2 SNEGSKA (reference sequence). The trim removed 7 bases at V and 6 bases at J, leaving 6 bases unmatched.

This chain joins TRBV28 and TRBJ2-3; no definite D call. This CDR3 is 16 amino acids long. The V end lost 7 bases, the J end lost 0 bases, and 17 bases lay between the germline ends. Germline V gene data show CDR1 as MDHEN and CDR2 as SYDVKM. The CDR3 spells CASKGSSLTSTDTQYF. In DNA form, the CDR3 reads TGTGCCAGCAAGGGCAGTTCACTTACTAGCACAGATACGCAGTATTTT.

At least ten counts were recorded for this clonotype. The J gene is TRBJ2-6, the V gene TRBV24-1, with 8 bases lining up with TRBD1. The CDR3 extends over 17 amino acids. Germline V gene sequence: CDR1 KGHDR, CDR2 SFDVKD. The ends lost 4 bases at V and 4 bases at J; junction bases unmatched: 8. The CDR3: CATSESRQGTGANVLTF. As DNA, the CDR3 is TGTGCCACCAGTGAATCCCGACAGGGGACCGGGGCCAACGTCCTGACTTTC.